This entry lists 14 T cell receptor beta chains sequenced from one sample in a study of cytomegalovirus exposure and HLA in healthy donors. Amplification used 60 Vbeta primers and 13 Jbeta primers. Data came from immunoSEQ multiplex PCR; TCRdb stores just in-frame clones and leaves some out. The sample includes roughly 180,000 clones, 75% to 80% of them seen just once. Sequenced input: PBMCs. The receptors here all came from a female donor in good health and CMV-seronegative.

The chain joins TRBV7-3 to TRBJ2-3; 9 bases are a match to TRBD2. This CDR3 is 18 amino acids long. V gave up 0 bases and J gave up 0 bases; unmatched junction bases: 7. Germline CDR1 is SGHTA and CDR2 is FQGTGA. The CDR3 sequence is CASSLTAGGHSSTDTQYF. DNA of the CDR3: TGTGCCAGCAGCTTAACAGCGGGAGGCCACTCTAGCACAGATACGCAGTATTTT.

The chain recombines TRBV9 with TRBJ2-7; the D gene is possibly TRBD2 (6 bases). CDR3 length: 14 residues. CDR1 is SGDLS and CDR2 is YYNGEE in the germline V gene. Trimming took off 4 bases at V and 5 bases at J, with 16 bases between the two ends. The CDR3 is CASSFGSVWDEQYF. The CDR3 DNA sequence: TGTGCCAGCAGCTTCGGGAGTGTTTGGGACGAGCAGTACTTC.

As concerns this clone: This specimen includes other DNA sequences encoding the same CDR3. In nucleotides, the CDR3 is TGTGCCAGCAGCTCCCGGCTAGCGGGCTACAATGAGCAGTTCTTC. Translated: CASSSRLAGYNEQFF. The chain is built from TRBV9 and TRBJ2-1; TRBD2 aligns across 8 bases. This CDR3 region has 15 residues. J was trimmed by 3 bases and V by 4 bases; bases with no gene match: 6. Germline V gene lookup returns CDR1 SGDLS and CDR2 YYNGEE.

The chain recombines TRBV30 with TRBJ1-3, with TRBD1 identical over 7 bases. With 6 bases clipped from V and 2 bases from J, the junction kept 1 base outside the gene matches. Germline CDR1 GTSNPN, CDR2 SVGIG (reference sequence). This CDR3 contains 12 residues. This CDR3 is CACDRAGNTIYF. CDR3 bases: TGTGCCTGTGACAGGGCTGGAAACACCATATATTTT. The full variable domain, its missing parts supplied by reference TRBV30 and TRBJ1-3, is SQTIHQWPATLVQPVGSPLSLECTVEGTSNPNLYWYRQAAGRGLQLLFYSVGIGQISSEVPQNLSASRPQDRQFILSSKKLLLSDSGFYLCACDRAGNTIYFGEGSWLTVV.

The rearrangement uses TRBV7-6 and TRBJ2-3; 7 positions agree with TRBD2. Trimming took 6 bases from V and 5 from J; bases not matched to a gene: 11. Germline V gene data show CDR1 as SGHVS and CDR2 as FNYEAQ. The CDR3 covers 15 residues. CDR3 in amino acids: CASSPVGGEGDTQYF. The CDR3 DNA follows: TGTGCCAGCAGTCCAGTGGGAGGGGAGGGAGATACGCAGTATTTT.

V is TRBV6-1 and J is TRBJ2-3; D ambiguous. Per germline, CDR1 MNHNS and CDR2 SASEGT. The CDR3 spans 11 residues. Trimming removed 6 bases at V and 6 bases at J, with 7 bases between. The CDR3 coding sequence is TGTGCCAGCAGCCACGGGGATACGCAGTATTTT. Translating gives CASSHGDTQYF.

This sequence joins TRBV7-9 and TRBJ1-1; TRBD1 is a possible D gene (5 bases). CDR1 SEHNR and CDR2 FQNEAQ come from the germline V gene (reference sequence). The CDR3 contains 14 residues. Trimming left V 5 bases short and J 1 base short, with 11 bases between. The CDR3 reads CASSPDITNTEAFF. The CDR3 nucleotides are TGTGCCAGCAGCCCGGACATCACGAACACTGAAGCTTTCTTT.

This clone was found once. The V gene is TRBV5-1, the J gene TRBJ1-2; 9 bases match TRBD1. The junction had 7 bases not matched to a gene; V was cut back by 4 bases and J by 6 bases. The length of the CDR3 is 14 residues. CDR1 and CDR2 (germline): SGHRS, YFSETQ. CDR3 in amino acids: CASSMTGGRNGYTF. In DNA, the CDR3 is TGCGCCAGCAGCATGACAGGGGGTCGGAATGGCTACACCTTC.

The chain uses TRBV30 and TRBJ1-4, with D perhaps TRBD1 (6 bases). Germline CDR1 reads GTSNPN; CDR2 reads SVGIG (reference sequence). V was cut by 8 bases and J by 5 bases, with 12 bases left in between. CDR3 length: 12 amino acids. The CDR3 nucleotides are TGTGCCCGCAGGGGCATAAATGAAAAACTGTTTTTT. Translating it yields CARRGINEKLFF.

The rearrangement links TRBV5-1 to TRBJ2-5, with TRBD2 matching over 8 bases. The CDR3 spans 15 residues. J gave up 3 bases and V 1 base, and 5 bases lay outside the gene matches. Germline CDR1 reads SGHRS; CDR2 reads YFSETQ. The CDR3 bases are TGCGCCAGCAGCTTGTCGGTTAGCGGGGAAGAGACCCAGTACTTC. Translating it yields CASSLSVSGEETQYF.

The V and J genes are TRBV9 and TRBJ2-7; possible D gene TRBD2, 7 bases. Germline lookup yields CDR1 SGDLS and CDR2 YYNGEE. V gave up 4 bases and J gave up 4 bases, with 15 bases separating them. The CDR3 length is 14 residues. CDR3 DNA sequence: TGTGCCAGCAGCCAGTGGGGGGGCCGGTACGAGCAGTACTTC. Translating it yields CASSQWGGRYEQYF.

This chain uses TRBV30 with TRBJ2-7; D remains ambiguous. Deletions cut 4 bases from V and 0 bases from J, with 13 bases between. The germline V gene has CDR1 GTSNPN and CDR2 SVGIG (reference sequence). This CDR3 comprises 14 residues. CDR3 in amino acids: CAWTARRFSYEQYF. The CDR3 nucleotides read TGTGCCTGGACCGCCCGCAGGTTCTCCTACGAGCAGTACTTC.

The V call is TRBV21-1, the J call TRBJ2-7; the D call in the table, TRBD2, was not verified against the DNA. TRBV21-1 is an annotated pseudogene. The CDR3 sequence is 16 residues long. DNA for the CDR3: TGTGCCAGCAGCAATGTACTAGCGGGGGTGGGTTACGAGCAGTACTTC. The encoded protein is CASSNVLAGVGYEQYF.

This chain joins TRBV7-3 and TRBJ2-3; the match to TRBD2 covers 16 bases. The junction had 7 bases not matched to a gene; V was cut back by 4 bases and J by 3 bases. Germline loops: CDR1 SGHTA, CDR2 FQGTGA. CDR3 length: 18 amino acids. The CDR3 here is CASSSGTSGRARTDTQYF. The CDR3 nucleotides read TGTGCCAGCAGCTCGGGGACTAGCGGGAGGGCACGGACAGATACGCAGTATTTT.